These T cell receptor beta chains were read from a single sample in a study of CD8+CD57+ T cells in acquired aplastic anemia. MiXCR, applied by TCRdb to the reads, yields one record per CDR3 protein. Counted here are about 68,000 distinct CDR3 sequences, approximately 50% occurring once; the ten biggest clones make up about 8%. Sequenced material: sorted CD4+, CD8+, or CD8+CD57+ T cells (not recorded which) from PBMCs. These receptors came from a human donor in good health, serving as a control. Both conserved end residues are part of each CDR3. A D gene is named only where the DNA matches it firmly. Not all rows give a size; the values are once, few, many and, for expanded clones, a class.

D,size,J,V,DNA,CDR3
TRBD1,-,TRBJ1-6,TRBV6-1,TGTGCCAGCACGGACAGGGGGACGTGGAATTCACCCCTCCACTTT,CASTDRGTWNSPLHF
-,-,TRBJ2-1,TRBV29-1,TGCAGCGCACAACACATGGCTGTATACAATGAGCAGTTCTTC,CSAQHMAVYNEQFF
-,few,TRBJ2-7,TRBV15,TGTGCCACCACATTAGGCCTGAACAACGAGCAGTACTTC,CATTLGLNNEQYF
TRBD1,many,TRBJ2-1,TRBV5-1,TGCGCCAGCAGCTGGAGACAGGGTAATGACAATGAGCAGTTCTTC,CASSWRQGNDNEQFF
-,many,TRBJ2-7,TRBV20-1,TGCAGTGCTAGAGGTACCGGGACTGGGAGCTCCTACGAGCAGTACTTC,CSARGTGTGSSYEQYF
TRBD1,once,TRBJ2-7,TRBV7-8,TGTGCCAGCAGCTTGGGGACAGGGGGGAGCGGTGACGAGCAGTACTTC,CASSLGTGGSGDEQYF
-,-,TRBJ2-5,TRBV7-2,TGTGCCAGCAGCTTTCCGGGCATAGAGACCCAGTACTTC,CASSFPGIETQYF
TRBD1,many,TRBJ1-1,TRBV19,TGTGCCAGTAGTATATCCGGGACAGGGAACACTGAAGCTTTCTTT,CASSISGTGNTEAFF
-,many,TRBJ2-1,TRBV12-3/TRBV12-4,TGTGCCAGCAGACCCGGATCCGGGACCCCCAATGAGCAGTTCTTC,CASRPGSGTPNEQFF
-,-,TRBJ1-6,TRBV20-1,TGCAGTGCTAGAGATCAGCTACAGTCACCCCTCCACTTT,CSARDQLQSPLHF
TRBD2,few,TRBJ2-7,TRBV5-1,TGCGCCAGCAGCTTGGCCGGGTGGGCTAGCGGTAGCTCCTACGAGCAGTACTTC,CASSLAGWASGSSYEQYF
TRBD2,-,TRBJ2-5,TRBV7-9,TGTGCCAGCAGCCCTAGCGGGGGCGAGACCCAGTACTTC,CASSPSGGETQYF
TRBD2,-,TRBJ2-7,TRBV20-1,TGCAGTGCCAGCAAGACTAGCGGGGCCTCCTACGAGCAGTACTTC,CSASKTSGASYEQYF
-,-,TRBJ2-1,TRBV11-3,TGTGCCAGCAGCTCGCTAGGAGGTGAGCAGTTCTTC,CASSSLGGEQFF
-,-,TRBJ1-1,TRBV10-2,TGCGCCAGCAGTGAGAGCCTCATTATGCTCAACACTGAAGCTTTCTTT,CASSESLIMLNTEAFF
-,-,TRBJ1-1,TRBV19,TGTGCCAGTAGTATTACGGGACGGATGAACACTGAAGCTTTCTTT,CASSITGRMNTEAFF
TRBD1,many,TRBJ1-2,TRBV27,TGTGCCAGCAGTTTGGCCCAAGGGACAGGGCCTAATGGCTACACCTTC,CASSLAQGTGPNGYTF
-,-,TRBJ1-3,TRBV15,TGTGCCACCAGCAGAGGAAGGGGCGTTGGAAACACCATATATTTT,CATSRGRGVGNTIYF
TRBD2,-,TRBJ2-7,TRBV4-2,TGTGCCAGCAGCCAAGATTGGAGTCACGGACTAGCGGGTAGCGTGGAGCAGTACTTC,CASSQDWSHGLAGSVEQYF
-,many,TRBJ1-5,TRBV9,TGTGCCAGCAGCGTAGGGGGTGACCTCCATCAGCCCCAGCATTTT,CASSVGGDLHQPQHF
-,many,TRBJ1-1,TRBV20-1,TGCAGTGCTAGAGGATACGGACTTCCGAACACTGAAGCTTTCTTT,CSARGYGLPNTEAFF
TRBD1,-,TRBJ2-7,TRBV2,TGTGCCAGCAGCAGACAGGGGACCTACGAGCAGTACTTC,CASSRQGTYEQYF
-,many,TRBJ1-1,TRBV6-5,TGTGCCAGCAGTTACTCGATCGCGGTCGGGAACACTGAAGCTTTCTTT,CASSYSIAVGNTEAFF
TRBD1,few,TRBJ2-7,TRBV9,TGTGCCAGCAGCCCCGAGGGGGACAGCTACGAGCAGTACTTC,CASSPEGDSYEQYF
TRBD2,-,TRBJ2-7,TRBV10-3,TGTGCCATTTCCTGGACTAGCGGGGGGGGCTACGAGCAGTACTTC,CAISWTSGGGYEQYF
TRBD2,-,TRBJ2-1,TRBV24-1,TGTGCCACCAGTGATTTGCGTGAGGGACTAGCGGAGTATGAGCAGTTCTTC,CATSDLREGLAEYEQFF
-,-,TRBJ1-1,TRBV14,TGTGCCGGCAGCCAAGCTCCCATTGGAGACACTGAAGCTTTCTTT,CAGSQAPIGDTEAFF
-,-,TRBJ1-1,TRBV29-1,TGCAGCGTTGGTAGGGGTTGGGACACTGAAGCTTTCTTT,CSVGRGWDTEAFF
TRBD2,-,TRBJ2-7,TRBV19,TGTGCCAGTAGTGTTAGCGGGAGCTGCGAGCAGTACTTC,CASSVSGSCEQYF
TRBD2,many,TRBJ2-3,TRBV7-2,TGTGCCAGCAGCTTAGCGCGAGCGGGGGGGCCAACAGATACGCAGTATTTT,CASSLARAGGPTDTQYF
-,many,TRBJ1-2,TRBV20-1,TGCAGTGCTGGTTTCGGCATCTCGGGGTATGGCTACACCTTC,CSAGFGISGYGYTF
-,few,TRBJ1-2,TRBV13,TGTGCCAGCCTTACAACAGGCAACTATGGCTACACCTTC,CASLTTGNYGYTF
-,-,TRBJ1-2,TRBV20-1,TGCAGTGCTAGAGTCCCCCGGGGAGGCTACACCTTC,CSARVPRGGYTF
TRBD1,-,TRBJ1-2,TRBV10-3,TGTGCCATCAGCTCCGGACAGGACTATGGCTACACCTTC,CAISSGQDYGYTF
TRBD1,-,TRBJ1-6,TRBV25-1,TGTGCCAGCAAAGGGACAGGGTATAATTCACCCCTCCACTTT,CASKGTGYNSPLHF
-,many,TRBJ1-2,TRBV6-1,TGTGCCAGCCTTCAGGCGTGGGGCTACACCTTC,CASLQAWGYTF
-,-,TRBJ1-2,TRBV7-6,TGTGCCAGCAGCTTGGGCAGGGGAAACTATGGCTACACCTTC,CASSLGRGNYGYTF
-,-,TRBJ1-1,TRBV10-3,TGTGCCACCTCTGACGGGTTCGGAGAAGCTTTCTTT,CATSDGFGEAFF
TRBD1,many,TRBJ1-1,TRBV5-1,TGCGCCAGCAGCTGGGGACAGGGGAACACTGAAGCTTTCTTT,CASSWGQGNTEAFF
-,-,TRBJ1-6,TRBV25-1,TGTGCCAGCAGCCGACAGAATAATTCACCCCTCCACTTT,CASSRQNNSPLHF
TRBD2,few,TRBJ2-3,TRBV6-4,TGTGCCAGCAGTAGCGGGGGGAGCACAGATACGCAGTATTTT,CASSSGGSTDTQYF
TRBD1,-,TRBJ2-1,TRBV15,TGTGCCACCAGCCCAGGGGACAGGTTCTACAATGAGCAGTTCTTC,CATSPGDRFYNEQFF
-,-,TRBJ2-3,TRBV2,TGTGCCTCCTTACCTTGGCAAGGCACAGATACGCAGTATTTT,CASLPWQGTDTQYF
-,-,TRBJ1-5,TRBV10-3,TGTGCCATCAGTGCCCAACTAACTTATAGCAATCAGCCCCAGCATTTT,CAISAQLTYSNQPQHF
-,-,TRBJ2-3,TRBV7-2,TGTGCCAGCAGCCCGCAGGTGGGCACAGATACGCAGTATTTT,CASSPQVGTDTQYF
-,-,TRBJ2-6,TRBV15,TGTGCCACCAGCAGAGATCAAAGGGGGTTCGGCTCTGGGGCCAACGTCCTGACTTTC,CATSRDQRGFGSGANVLTF
-,many,TRBJ2-3,TRBV7-3,TGTGCCAGCAGCCCCCTGGGGGGAGGTAGCCCAGATACGCAGTATTTT,CASSPLGGGSPDTQYF
TRBD2,few,TRBJ2-2,TRBV6-1,TGTGCCAGCAGTGAGGGACTAGCGGGAGCCGCCGCGAACACCGGGGAGCTGTTTTTT,CASSEGLAGAAANTGELFF
TRBD2,-,TRBJ2-5,TRBV10-1,TGCGCCAGCAGAGGGACTATCCAAGAGACCCAGTACTTC,CASRGTIQETQYF
TRBD2,many,TRBJ2-2,TRBV11-1,TGTGCCAGCAACCCAATAGCGGGGGCGAACACCGGGGAGCTGTTTTTT,CASNPIAGANTGELFF
-,many,TRBJ1-5,TRBV4-1,TGCGCCAGCAGCCAAGTAGGGGCAGGCATGAGCAATCAGCCCCAGCATTTT,CASSQVGAGMSNQPQHF
TRBD2,-,TRBJ2-6,TRBV2,TGTGCCAGCAGTCCGCTAGCGGGAGGAACCTACGTCCTGACTTTC,CASSPLAGGTYVLTF
TRBD2,-,TRBJ2-1,TRBV4-2,TGTGCCAGCAGCAAGGGACTAGCGGGAGCCCCCTACAATGAGCAGTTCTTC,CASSKGLAGAPYNEQFF
-,many,TRBJ1-1,TRBV12-3/TRBV12-4,TGTGCCAGCAGTGGGTCAGGAACGAACACTGAAGCTTTCTTT,CASSGSGTNTEAFF
-,-,TRBJ2-3,TRBV2,TGTGCCAGCACCTCCGAGTACACAGATACGCAGTATTTT,CASTSEYTDTQYF
-,-,TRBJ2-7,TRBV15,TGTGCCACCAGTGTGGGGTCCTCCTACGAGCAGTACTTC,CATSVGSSYEQYF
-,-,TRBJ1-2,TRBV10-3,TGTGCCGTTATGGACGGGGGCGACTATGGCTACACCTTC,CAVMDGGDYGYTF
-,once,TRBJ2-7,TRBV7-3,TGTGCCAGCAGCCCCACACGGGGCTACGAGCAGTACTTC,CASSPTRGYEQYF
TRBD2,many,TRBJ2-3,TRBV20-1,TGCAGTGCTAGGGGCCCTGGCGGGGGGACAGATACGCAGTATTTT,CSARGPGGGTDTQYF